This T cell receptor beta chain comes out of a study of response to subunit inactivated influenza vaccine. Study-wide results and limits: Every seasonal influenza vaccination brings in few new T cells, the authors suggested.

Worth noting for this clonotype: The antigen remains unidentified.

Between the trimmed V and J ends, which lost 6 bases and 4 bases, there was a span of 10 bases. The CDR3 loop spans 13 amino acids. CDR1 MDHEN and CDR2 SYDVKM come from the germline V gene. TCRdb reanalysed the RT-PCR reads using MiXCR and keeps one entry per CDR3 protein. The table includes about 480,000 distinct CDR3 sequences, 13% detected once. The rearrangement links TRBV28 to TRBJ2-1, with D possibly matching TRBD2 (6 bases). The receptor was derived from a man between 50 and 59 years old who received an inactivated influenza vaccine. The material sequenced was PBMCs from blood, taken more than 35 days after vaccination. Here the CDR3 reads CASRRGTYNEQFF. In DNA, the CDR3 is TGTGCCAGCAGAAGAGGGACTTACAATGAGCAGTTCTTC.